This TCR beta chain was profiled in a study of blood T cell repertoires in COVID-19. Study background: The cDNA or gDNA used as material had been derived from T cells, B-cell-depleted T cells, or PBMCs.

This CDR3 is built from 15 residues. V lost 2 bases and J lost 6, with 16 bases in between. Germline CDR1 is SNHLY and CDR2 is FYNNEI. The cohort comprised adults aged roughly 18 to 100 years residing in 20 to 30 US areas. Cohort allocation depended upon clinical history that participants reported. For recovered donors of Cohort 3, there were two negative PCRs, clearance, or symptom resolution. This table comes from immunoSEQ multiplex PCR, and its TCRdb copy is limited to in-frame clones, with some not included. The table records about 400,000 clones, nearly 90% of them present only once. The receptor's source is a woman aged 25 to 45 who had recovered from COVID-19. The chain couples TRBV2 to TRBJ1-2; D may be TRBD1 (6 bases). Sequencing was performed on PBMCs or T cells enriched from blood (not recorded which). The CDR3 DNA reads TGTGCCAGCAGTGAACCTAACAGGGACATCCATGGCTACACCTTC. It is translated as CASSEPNRDIHGYTF.